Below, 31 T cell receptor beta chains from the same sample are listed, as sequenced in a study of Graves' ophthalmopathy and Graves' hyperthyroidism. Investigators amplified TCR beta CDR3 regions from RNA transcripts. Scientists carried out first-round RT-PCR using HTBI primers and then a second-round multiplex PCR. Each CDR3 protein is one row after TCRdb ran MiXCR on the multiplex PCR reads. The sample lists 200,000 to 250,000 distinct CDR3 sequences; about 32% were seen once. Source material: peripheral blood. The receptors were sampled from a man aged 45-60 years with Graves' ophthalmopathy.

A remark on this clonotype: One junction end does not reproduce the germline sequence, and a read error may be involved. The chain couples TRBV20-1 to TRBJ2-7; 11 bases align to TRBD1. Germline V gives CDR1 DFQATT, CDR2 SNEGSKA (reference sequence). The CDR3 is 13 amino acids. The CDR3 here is CGASRDRGYEQYF. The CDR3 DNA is TGCGGTGCTAGTCGGGACAGGGGGTACGAGCAGTACTTC.

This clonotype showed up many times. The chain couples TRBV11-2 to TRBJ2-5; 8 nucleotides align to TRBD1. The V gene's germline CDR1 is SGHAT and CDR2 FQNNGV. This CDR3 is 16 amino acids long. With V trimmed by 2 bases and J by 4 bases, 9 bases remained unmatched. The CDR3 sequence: CASSLQGALATETQYF. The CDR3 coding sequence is TGTGCCAGCAGCTTACAGGGGGCGCTGGCAACAGAGACCCAGTACTTC.

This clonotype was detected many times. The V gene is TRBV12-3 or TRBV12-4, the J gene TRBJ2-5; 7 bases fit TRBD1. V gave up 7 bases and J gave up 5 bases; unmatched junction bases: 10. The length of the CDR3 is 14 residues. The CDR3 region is CASTAPTGWETQYF. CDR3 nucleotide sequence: TGTGCCAGCACGGCCCCGACAGGGTGGGAGACCCAGTACTTC.

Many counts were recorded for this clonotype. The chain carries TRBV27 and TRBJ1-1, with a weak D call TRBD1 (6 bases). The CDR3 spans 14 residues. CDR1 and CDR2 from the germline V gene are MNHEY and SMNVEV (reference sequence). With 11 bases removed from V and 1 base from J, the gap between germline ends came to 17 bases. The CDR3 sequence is CAASSTGRNTEAFF. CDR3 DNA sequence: TGTGCCGCCAGCAGTACAGGGAGGAACACTGAAGCTTTCTTT.

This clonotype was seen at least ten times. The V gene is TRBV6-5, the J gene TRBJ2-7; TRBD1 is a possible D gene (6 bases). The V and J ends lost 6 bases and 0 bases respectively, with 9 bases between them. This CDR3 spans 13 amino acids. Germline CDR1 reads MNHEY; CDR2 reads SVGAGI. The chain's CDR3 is CASRLQGSYEQYF. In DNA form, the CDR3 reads TGTGCCAGCAGACTACAGGGCTCCTACGAGCAGTACTTC.

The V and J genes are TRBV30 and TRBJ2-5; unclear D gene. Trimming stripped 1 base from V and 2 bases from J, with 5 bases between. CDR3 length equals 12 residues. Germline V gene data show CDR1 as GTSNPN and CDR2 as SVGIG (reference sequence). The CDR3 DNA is TGTGCCTGGAGTGAACTGCAAGAGACCCAGTACTTC. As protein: CAWSELQETQYF.

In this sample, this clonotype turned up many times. The CDR3 here is CASSPDPSNQPQHF. CDR3 DNA sequence: TGTGCCAGCAGCCCGGACCCCAGCAATCAGCCCCAGCATTTT. The rearrangement joins TRBV7-9 to TRBJ1-5; no clear D gene. CDR1 is SEHNR, CDR2 FQNEAQ, per germline (reference sequence). V was trimmed by 5 bases and J by 1 base, leaving 9 bases between them. This CDR3 contains 14 residues.

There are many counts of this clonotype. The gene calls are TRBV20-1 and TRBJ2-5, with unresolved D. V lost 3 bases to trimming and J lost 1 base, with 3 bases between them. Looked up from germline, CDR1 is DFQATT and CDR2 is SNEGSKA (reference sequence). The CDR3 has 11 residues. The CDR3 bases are TGCAGTGCTAGGCCCCAAGAGACCCAGTACTTC. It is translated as CSARPQETQYF.

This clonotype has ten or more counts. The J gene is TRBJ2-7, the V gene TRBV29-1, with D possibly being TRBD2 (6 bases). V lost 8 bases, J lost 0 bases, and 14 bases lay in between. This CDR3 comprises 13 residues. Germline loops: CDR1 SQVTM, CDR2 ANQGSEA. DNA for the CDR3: TGCAGCACTGGGACTGCGAGCTCCTACGAGCAGTACTTC. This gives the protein CSTGTASSYEQYF.

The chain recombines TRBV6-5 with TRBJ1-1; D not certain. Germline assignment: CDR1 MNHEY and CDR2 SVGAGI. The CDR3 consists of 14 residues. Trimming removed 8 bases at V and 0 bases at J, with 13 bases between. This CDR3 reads CASGSANLNTEAFF. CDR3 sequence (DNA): TGTGCCAGCGGTTCAGCAAACTTGAACACTGAAGCTTTCTTT.

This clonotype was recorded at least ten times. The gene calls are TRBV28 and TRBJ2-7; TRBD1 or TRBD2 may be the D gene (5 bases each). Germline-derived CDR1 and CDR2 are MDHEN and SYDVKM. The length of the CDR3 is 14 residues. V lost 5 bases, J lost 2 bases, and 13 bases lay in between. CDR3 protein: CASSKSRDPYEQYF. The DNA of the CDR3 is TGTGCCAGCAGTAAATCCCGGGACCCCTACGAGCAGTACTTC. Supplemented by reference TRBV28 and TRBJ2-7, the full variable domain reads DVKVTQSSRYLVKRTGEKVFLECVQDMDHENMFWYRQDPGLGLRLIYFSYDVKMKEKGDIPEGYSVSREKKERFSLILESASTNQTSMYLCASSKSRDPYEQYFGPGTRLTVT.

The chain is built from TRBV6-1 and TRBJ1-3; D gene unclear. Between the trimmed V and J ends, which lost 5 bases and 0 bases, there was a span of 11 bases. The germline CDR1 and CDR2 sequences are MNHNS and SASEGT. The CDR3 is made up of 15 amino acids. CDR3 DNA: TGTGCCAGCAGTCCAAAGACCGACTCTGGAAACACCATATATTTT. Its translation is CASSPKTDSGNTIYF.

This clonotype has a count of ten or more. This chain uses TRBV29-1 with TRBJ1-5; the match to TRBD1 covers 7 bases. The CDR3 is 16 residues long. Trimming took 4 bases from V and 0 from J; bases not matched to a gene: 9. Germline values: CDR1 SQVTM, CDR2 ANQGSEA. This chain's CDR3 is CSVVEGAPYSNQPQHF. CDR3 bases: TGCAGCGTTGTCGAGGGGGCCCCGTATAGCAATCAGCCCCAGCATTTT.

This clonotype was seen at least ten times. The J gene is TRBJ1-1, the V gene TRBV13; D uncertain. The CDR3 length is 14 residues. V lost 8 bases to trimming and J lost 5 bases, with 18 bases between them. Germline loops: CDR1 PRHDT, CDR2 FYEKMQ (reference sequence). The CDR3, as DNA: TGTGCCAGCTTAGGTTGGGGAGAAGGGACTGAAGCTTTCTTT. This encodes CASLGWGEGTEAFF.

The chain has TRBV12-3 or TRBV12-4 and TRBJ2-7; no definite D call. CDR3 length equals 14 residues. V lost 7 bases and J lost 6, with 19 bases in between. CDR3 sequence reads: CASKKVESPGEQYF. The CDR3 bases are TGTGCCAGCAAAAAGGTAGAATCCCCTGGCGAGCAGTACTTC.

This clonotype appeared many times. This CDR3 is CASSMGQGWYEQYF. In DNA, the CDR3 is TGTGCCAGTAGTATGGGACAGGGGTGGTACGAGCAGTACTTC. This chain joins TRBV19 and TRBJ2-7; TRBD1 aligns across 10 bases. After removal of 3 bases from V and 4 bases from J, the junction contained 3 bases not matched to a gene. The CDR3 is made up of 14 amino acids. Germline CDR1 and CDR2: LNHDA and SQIVND (reference sequence).

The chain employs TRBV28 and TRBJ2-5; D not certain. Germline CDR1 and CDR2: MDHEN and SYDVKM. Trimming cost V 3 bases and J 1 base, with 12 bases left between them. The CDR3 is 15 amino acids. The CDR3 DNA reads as TGTGCCAGCAGTTTCCTTGAAGACCCCCAAGAGACCCAGTACTTC. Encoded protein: CASSFLEDPQETQYF.

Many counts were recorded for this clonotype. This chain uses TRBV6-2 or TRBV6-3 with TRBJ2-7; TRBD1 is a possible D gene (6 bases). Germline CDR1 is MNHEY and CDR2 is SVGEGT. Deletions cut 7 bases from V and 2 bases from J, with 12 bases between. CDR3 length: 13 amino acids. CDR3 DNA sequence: TGTGCCAGCACCCGGACAGATACCTACGAGCAGTACTTC. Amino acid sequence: CASTRTDTYEQYF.

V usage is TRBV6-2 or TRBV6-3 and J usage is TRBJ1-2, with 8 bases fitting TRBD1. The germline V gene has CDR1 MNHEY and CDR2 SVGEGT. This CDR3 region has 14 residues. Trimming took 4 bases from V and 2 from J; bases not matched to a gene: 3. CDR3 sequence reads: CASSWTGNNYGYTF. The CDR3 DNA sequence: TGTGCCAGCAGTTGGACAGGGAACAACTATGGCTACACCTTC.

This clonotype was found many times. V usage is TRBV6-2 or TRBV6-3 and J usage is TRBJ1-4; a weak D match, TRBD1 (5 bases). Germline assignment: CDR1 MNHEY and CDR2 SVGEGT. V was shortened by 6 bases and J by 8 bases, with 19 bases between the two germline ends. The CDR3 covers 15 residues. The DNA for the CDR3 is TGTGCCAGCAGCGACCCTCTCGCTGGGGACGAAAAACTGTTTTTT. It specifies CASSDPLAGDEKLFF.

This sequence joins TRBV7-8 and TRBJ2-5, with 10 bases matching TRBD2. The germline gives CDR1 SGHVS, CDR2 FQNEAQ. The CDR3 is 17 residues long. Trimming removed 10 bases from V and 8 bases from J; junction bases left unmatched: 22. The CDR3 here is CATYLGGLAAFKRTQYF. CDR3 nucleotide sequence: TGTGCCACCTATTTGGGAGGACTAGCGGCCTTCAAGAGAACCCAGTACTTC. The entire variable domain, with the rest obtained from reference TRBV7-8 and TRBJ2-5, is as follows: GAGVSQSPRYKVAKRGQDVALRCDPISGHVSLFWYQQALGQGPEFLTYFQNEAQLDKSGLPSDRFFAERPEGSVSTLKIQRTQQEDSAVYLCATYLGGLAAFKRTQYFGPGTRLLVL.

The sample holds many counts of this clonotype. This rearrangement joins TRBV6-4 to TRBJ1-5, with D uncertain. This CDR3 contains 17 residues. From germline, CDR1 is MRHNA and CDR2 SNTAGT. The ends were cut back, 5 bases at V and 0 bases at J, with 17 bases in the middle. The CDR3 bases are TGTGCCAGCAGTCATCACAGACGGGTCGATAGCAATCAGCCCCAGCATTTT. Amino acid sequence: CASSHHRRVDSNQPQHF.

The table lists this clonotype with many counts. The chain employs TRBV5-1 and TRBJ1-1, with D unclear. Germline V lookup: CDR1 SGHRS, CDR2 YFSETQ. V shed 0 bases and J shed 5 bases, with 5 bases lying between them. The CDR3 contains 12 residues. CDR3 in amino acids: CASSLEATEAFF. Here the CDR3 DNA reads TGCGCCAGCAGCTTGGAGGCGACTGAAGCTTTCTTT.

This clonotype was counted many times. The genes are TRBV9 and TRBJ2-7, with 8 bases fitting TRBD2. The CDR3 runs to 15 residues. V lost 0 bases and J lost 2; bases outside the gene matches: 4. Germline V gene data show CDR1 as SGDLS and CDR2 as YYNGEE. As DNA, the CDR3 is TGTGCCAGCAGCGTAGAGCGGGGGAGTACCTACGAGCAGTACTTC. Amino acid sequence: CASSVERGSTYEQYF.

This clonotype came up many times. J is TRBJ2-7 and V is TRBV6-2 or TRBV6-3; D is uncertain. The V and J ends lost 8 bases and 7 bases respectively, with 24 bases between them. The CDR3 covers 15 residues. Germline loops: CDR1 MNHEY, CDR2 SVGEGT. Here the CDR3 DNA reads TGTGCCAGCCGCTCGGCCTCGTGGGCGTTTACAGAGCAGTACTTC. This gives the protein CASRSASWAFTEQYF.

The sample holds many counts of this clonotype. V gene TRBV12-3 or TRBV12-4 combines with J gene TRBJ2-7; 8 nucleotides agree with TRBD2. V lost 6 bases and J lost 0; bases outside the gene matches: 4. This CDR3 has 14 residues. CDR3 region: CASSPTSVSYEQYF. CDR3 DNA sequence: TGTGCCAGCAGCCCGACTAGCGTCTCCTACGAGCAGTACTTC.

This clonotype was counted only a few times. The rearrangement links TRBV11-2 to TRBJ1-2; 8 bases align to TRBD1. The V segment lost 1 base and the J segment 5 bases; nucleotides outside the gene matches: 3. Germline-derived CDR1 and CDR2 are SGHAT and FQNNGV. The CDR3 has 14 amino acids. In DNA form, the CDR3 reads TGTGCCAGCAGCTTAGGACAGGGGTTATATGGCTACACCTTC. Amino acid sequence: CASSLGQGLYGYTF.

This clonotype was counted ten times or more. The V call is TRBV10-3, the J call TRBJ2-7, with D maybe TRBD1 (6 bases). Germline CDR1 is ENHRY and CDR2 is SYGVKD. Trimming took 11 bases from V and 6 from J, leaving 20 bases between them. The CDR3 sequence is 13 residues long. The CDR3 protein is CALGGDRLGEQYF. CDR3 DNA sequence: TGTGCCTTAGGAGGAGACAGGCTGGGCGAGCAGTACTTC.

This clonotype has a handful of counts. The CDR3 region is CASSSGESYEQYF. The CDR3 DNA reads as TGTGCCAGCAGCTCAGGGGAATCCTACGAGCAGTACTTC. The rearrangement links TRBV7-2 to TRBJ2-7; D perhaps matches TRBD1 (6 bases). Trimming took 4 bases from V and 1 from J, leaving 8 bases between them. This CDR3 has 13 amino acids. Germline V gene sequence: CDR1 SGHTA, CDR2 FQGNSA.

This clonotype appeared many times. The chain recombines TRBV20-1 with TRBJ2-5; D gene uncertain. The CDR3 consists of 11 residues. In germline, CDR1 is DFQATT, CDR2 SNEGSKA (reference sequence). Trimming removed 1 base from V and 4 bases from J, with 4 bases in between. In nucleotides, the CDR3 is TGCAGTGCTAGAGGGAGAGAGACCCAGTACTTC. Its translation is CSARGRETQYF.

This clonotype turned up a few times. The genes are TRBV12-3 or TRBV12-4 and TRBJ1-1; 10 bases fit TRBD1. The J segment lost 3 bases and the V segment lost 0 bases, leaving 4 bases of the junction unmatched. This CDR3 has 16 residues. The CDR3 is CASSLAIGQGDTEAFF. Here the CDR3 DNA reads TGTGCCAGCAGTTTAGCTATCGGACAGGGGGACACTGAAGCTTTCTTT.